The clone carrying this T cell receptor beta chain was counted only a few times. Its specificity is unknown. Total RNA was isolated from whole blood that had not been fractionated. This specimen comes from a study of human T cells and chemical hapten exposure. About the research overall: Small discrepancies in pooled library volume mainly accounted for the varying TCR yields per sample.

Single cDNA molecules in the library carried unique molecular identifiers attached during preparation. Per the original methods: A per-sample median of around 100,000 TCRs was observed, with a range of roughly 20,000 to 690,600. Via MiXCR, TCRdb re-called the 5' RACE reads, giving one row per CDR3 protein. What appears here as the V and J calls and clone size reflects TCRdb's work, not the paper's. This sample has about 110,000 distinct CDR3 sequences, with more than 15% found just once. Study findings and constraints: TCRs at high frequency, those above 1 in 1000, did not change with DPC sensitization.

Germline assignment: CDR1 WNHNN and CDR2 SYGVQD (reference sequence). This CDR3 has 13 amino acids. Trimming removed 3 bases from V and 6 bases from J, with 12 bases in between. This TCR was recovered from a human donor in good health. V and J are TRBV10-1 and TRBJ2-7, with D possibly TRBD2 on 5 matching bases. CDR3 bases: TGCGCCAGCAGTGATAGCCTACTAGGCGAGCAGTACTTC. Its translation: CASSDSLLGEQYF.